The TCR beta chain under discussion was sequenced for a study of T cells after yellow fever vaccination. For the study at large: Preparation used SMART-Seq v4 Ultra Low Input for the low-cell-number fractions.

Germline CDR1 reads LGHDT; CDR2 reads YNNKEL (reference sequence). V was clipped by 1 base and J by 2 bases; unmatched bases: 3. The CDR3 has 16 residues. The study made its TCR cDNA through 5'RACE template switching. That step introduced a universal primer site along with UMIs. MiXCR was run by TCRdb on the 5' RACE reads, yielding one entry per CDR3 protein. The sample yields a few hundred thousand distinct CDR3 sequences, around 7% seen once. Study findings and constraints: Although the secondary response was weaker, it peaked faster, at day 5 versus 15.

This clonotype has just a few counts. What it binds is not known. The origin of this receptor is a man aged 18-30 years who received the YFV17D yellow fever vaccine. The input for sequencing was PBMCs, taken roughly 45 days after the first yellow fever vaccination. This chain joins TRBV3-1 and TRBJ2-1; 9 bases line up with TRBD2. The CDR3 sequence is CASSQGPSGAYNEQFF. The CDR3 nucleotides are TGTGCCAGCAGCCAAGGCCCTAGCGGGGCCTACAATGAGCAGTTCTTC.